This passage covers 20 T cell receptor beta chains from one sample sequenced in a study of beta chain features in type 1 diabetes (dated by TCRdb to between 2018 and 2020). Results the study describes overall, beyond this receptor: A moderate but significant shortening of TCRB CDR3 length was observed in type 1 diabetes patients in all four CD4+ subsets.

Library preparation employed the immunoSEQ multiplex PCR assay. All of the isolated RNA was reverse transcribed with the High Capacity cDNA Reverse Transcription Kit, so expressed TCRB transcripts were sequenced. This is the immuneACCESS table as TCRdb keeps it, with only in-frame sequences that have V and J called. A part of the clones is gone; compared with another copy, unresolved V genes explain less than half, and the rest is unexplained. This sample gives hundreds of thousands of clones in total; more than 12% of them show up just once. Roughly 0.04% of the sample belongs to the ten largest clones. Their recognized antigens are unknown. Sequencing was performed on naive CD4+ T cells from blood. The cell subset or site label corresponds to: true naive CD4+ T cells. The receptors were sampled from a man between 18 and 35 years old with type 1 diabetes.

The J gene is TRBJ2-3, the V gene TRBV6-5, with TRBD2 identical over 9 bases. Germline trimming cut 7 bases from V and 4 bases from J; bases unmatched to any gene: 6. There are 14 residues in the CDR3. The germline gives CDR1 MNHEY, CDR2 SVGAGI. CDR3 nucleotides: TGTGCCAGCATCGCCGCGGGAGGGGCAGATACGCAGTATTTT. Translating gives CASIAAGGADTQYF.

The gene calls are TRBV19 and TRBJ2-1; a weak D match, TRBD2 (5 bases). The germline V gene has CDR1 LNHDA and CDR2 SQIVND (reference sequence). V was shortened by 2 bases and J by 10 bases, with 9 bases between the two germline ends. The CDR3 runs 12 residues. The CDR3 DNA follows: TGTGCCAGTAGTATATGGCGAGGGGAGCAGTTCTTC. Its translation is CASSIWRGEQFF. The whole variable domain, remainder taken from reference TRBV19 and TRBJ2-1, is DGGITQSPKYLFRKEGQNVTLSCEQNLNHDAMYWYRQDPGQGLRLIYYSQIVNDFQKGDIAEGYSVSREKKESFPLTVTSAQKNPTAFYLCASSIWRGEQFFGPGTRLTVL.

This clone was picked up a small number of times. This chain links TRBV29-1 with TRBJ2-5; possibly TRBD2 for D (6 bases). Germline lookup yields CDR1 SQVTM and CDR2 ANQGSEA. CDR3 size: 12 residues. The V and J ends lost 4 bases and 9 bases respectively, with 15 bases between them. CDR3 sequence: CSVGTTIMAQYF. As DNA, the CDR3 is TGCAGCGTTGGGACTACCATTATGGCCCAGTACTTC.

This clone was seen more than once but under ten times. CDR3 residues: CASSFLAGGNIQYF. For the CDR3, the DNA is TGTGCCAGCAGCTTTTTAGCGGGGGGGAACATTCAGTACTTC. V and J are TRBV27 and TRBJ2-4, with 11 bases lining up with TRBD2. V lost 6 bases, J lost 7 bases, and 5 bases stayed unmatched. Germline V gene lookup returns CDR1 MNHEY and CDR2 SMNVEV (reference sequence). CDR3 size: 14 residues.

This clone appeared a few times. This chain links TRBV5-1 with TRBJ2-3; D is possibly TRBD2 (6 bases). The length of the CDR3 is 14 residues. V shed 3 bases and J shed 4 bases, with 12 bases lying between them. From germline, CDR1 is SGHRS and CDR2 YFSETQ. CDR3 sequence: CASSSLSGADTQYF. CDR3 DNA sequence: TGCGCCAGCAGCTCTCTCTCGGGGGCAGATACGCAGTATTTT.

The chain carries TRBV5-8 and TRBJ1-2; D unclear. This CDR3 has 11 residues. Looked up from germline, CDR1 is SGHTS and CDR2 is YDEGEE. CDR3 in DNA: TGTACGGACGCGTACTTCTATGGCTACACCTTC. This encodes CTDAYFYGYTF.

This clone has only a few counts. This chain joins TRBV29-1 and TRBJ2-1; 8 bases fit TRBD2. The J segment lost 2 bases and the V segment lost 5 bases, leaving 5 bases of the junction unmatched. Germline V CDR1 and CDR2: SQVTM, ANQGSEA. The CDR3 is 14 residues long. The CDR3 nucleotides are TGCAGCGTTCTGCGGGGGGACCCCTACAATGAGCAGTTCTTC. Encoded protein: CSVLRGDPYNEQFF.

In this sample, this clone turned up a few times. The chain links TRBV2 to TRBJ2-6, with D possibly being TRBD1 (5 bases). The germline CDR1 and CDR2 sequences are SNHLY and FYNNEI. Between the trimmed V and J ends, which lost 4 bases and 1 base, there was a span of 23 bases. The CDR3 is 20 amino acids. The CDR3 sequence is CASSGPMAQGGMSGANVLTF. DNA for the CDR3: TGTGCCAGCAGTGGCCCCATGGCCCAGGGTGGTATGTCTGGGGCCAACGTCCTGACTTTC.

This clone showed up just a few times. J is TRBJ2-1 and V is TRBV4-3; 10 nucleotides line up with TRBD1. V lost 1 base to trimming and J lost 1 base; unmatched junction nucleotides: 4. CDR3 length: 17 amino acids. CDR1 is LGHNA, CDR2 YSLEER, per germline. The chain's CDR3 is CASSQVRDRGSYNEQFF. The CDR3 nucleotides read TGCGCCAGCAGCCAAGTTAGGGACAGGGGTTCCTACAATGAGCAGTTCTTC.

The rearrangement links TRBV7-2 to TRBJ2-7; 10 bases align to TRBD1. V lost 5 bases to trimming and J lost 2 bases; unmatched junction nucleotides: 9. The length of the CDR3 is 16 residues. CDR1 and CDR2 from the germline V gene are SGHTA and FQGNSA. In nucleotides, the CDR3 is TGTGCCAGCAGCGGAGCCGGGACAGGGGTAACCTACGAGCAGTACTTC. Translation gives CASSGAGTGVTYEQYF.

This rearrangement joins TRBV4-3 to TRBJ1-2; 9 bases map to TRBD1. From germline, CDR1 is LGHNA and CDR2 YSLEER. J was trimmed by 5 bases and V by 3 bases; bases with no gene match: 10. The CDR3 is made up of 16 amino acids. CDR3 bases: TGCGCCAGCAGCCAGGACACAGGGGGCCTAACTTATGGCTACACCTTC. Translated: CASSQDTGGLTYGYTF.

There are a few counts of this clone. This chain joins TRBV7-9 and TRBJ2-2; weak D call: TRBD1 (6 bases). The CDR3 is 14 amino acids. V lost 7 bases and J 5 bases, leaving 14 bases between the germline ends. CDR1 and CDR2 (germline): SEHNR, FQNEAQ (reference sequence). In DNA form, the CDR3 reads TGTGCCAGCAATTCAGGGGCCGGTACCGGGGAGCTGTTTTTT. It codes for CASNSGAGTGELFF. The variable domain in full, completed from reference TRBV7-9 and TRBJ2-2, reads DTGVSQNPRHKITKRGQNVTFRCDPISEHNRLYWYRQTLGQGPEFLTYFQNEAQLEKSRLLSDRFSAERPKGSFSTLEIQRTEQGDSAMYLCASNSGAGTGELFFGEGSRLTVL.

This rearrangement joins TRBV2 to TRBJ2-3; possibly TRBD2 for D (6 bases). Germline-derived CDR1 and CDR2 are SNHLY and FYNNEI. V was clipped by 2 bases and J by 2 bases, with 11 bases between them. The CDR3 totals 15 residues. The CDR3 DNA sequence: TGTGCCAGCAGTGAACCGGGGGACCCCACAGATACGCAGTATTTT. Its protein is CASSEPGDPTDTQYF.

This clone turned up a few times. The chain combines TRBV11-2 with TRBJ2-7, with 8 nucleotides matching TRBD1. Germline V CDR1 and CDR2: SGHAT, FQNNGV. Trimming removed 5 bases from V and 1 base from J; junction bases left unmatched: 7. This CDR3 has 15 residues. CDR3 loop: CASSPGTGRSYEQYF. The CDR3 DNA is TGTGCCAGCAGCCCTGGGACAGGCCGATCCTACGAGCAGTACTTC.

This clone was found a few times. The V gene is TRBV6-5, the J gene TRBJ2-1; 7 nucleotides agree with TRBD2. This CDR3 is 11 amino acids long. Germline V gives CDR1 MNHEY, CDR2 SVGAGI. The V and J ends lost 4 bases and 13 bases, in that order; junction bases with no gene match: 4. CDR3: CASSSLAGQFF. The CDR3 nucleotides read TGTGCCAGCAGTTCATTAGCGGGTCAGTTCTTC.

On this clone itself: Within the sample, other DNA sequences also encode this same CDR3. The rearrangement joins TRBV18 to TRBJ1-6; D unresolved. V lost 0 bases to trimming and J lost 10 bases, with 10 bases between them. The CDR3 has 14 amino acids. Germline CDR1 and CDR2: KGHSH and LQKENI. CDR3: CASSPPDRGSPLHF. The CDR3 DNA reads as TGTGCCAGCTCACCACCGGACCGAGGGTCACCCCTCCACTTT.

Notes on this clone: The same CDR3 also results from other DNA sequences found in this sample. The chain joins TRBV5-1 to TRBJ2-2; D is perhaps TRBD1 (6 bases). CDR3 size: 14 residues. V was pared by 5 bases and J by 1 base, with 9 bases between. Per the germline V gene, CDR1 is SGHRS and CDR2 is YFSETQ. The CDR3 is CASSTTGNTGELFF. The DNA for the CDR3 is TGCGCCAGCAGTACGACAGGGAACACCGGGGAGCTGTTTTTT.

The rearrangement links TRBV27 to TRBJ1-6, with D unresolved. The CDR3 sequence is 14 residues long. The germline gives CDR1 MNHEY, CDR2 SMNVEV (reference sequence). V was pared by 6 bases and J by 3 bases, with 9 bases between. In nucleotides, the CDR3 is TGTGCCAGCAGGATGATGAACTATAATTCACCCCTCCACTTT. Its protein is CASRMMNYNSPLHF.

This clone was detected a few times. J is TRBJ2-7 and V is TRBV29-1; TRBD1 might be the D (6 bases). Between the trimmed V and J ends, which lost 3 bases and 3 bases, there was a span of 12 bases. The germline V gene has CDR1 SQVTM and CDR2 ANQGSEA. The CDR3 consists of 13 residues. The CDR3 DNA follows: TGCAGCGTTGAGGGGGCCCGGGGCTACGAGCAGTACTTC. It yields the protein CSVEGARGYEQYF.

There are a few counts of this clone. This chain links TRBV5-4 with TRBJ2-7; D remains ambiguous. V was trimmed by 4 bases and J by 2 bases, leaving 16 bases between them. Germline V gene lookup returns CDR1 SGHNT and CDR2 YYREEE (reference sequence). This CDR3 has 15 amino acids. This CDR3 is CASSLRVAGTYEQYF. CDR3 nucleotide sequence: TGTGCCAGCAGCCTCCGGGTGGCTGGGACCTACGAGCAGTACTTC.